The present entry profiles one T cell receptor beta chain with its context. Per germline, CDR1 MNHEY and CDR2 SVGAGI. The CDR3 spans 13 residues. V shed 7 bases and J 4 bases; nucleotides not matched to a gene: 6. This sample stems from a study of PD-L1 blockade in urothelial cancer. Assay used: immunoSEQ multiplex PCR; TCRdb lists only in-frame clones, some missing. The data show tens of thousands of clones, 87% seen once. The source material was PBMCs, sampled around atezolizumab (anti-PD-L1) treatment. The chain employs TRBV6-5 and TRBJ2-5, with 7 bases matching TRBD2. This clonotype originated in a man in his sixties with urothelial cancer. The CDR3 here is CASTKGGSETQYF. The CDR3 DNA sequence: TGTGCCAGCACCAAGGGAGGGTCAGAGACCCAGTACTTC.